Sequencing of this T cell receptor (beta chain) was carried out in a study of blood T cells in healthy people across ages. Findings and limits, study-wide: Roughly linearly, TCR beta diversity per million T cells fell as age increased. With donor CMV status unknown, expanded clonotype changes were possibly confounded.

The CDR3 has 14 residues. Germline V CDR1 and CDR2: SGHTA, FQGNSA. With a J-beta primer mix and a sample-barcoded 5' primer, a second PCR ran about 6 to 11 cycles. The template-switch adaptor was a 5' adaptor with 12 random nucleotides. It tagged each cDNA molecule. In TCRdb, the 5' RACE reads were re-called with MiXCR into one record per CDR3 protein. The sample lists approximately 1.5 million distinct CDR3 sequences, around 40% occurring once. Concerning this clonotype: The antigen remains undetermined. Sequence at one end of the junction differs from germline and may be a read error.

The V call is TRBV7-2, the J call TRBJ2-1; TRBD2 agrees at 8 bases. The sequence derives from a woman in her late teens or twenties in good health. The sample was blood. The CDR3 spells CASSKGLAYSEQFF. The CDR3 DNA is TGTGCCAGCAGCAAAGGACTAGCCTACAGTGAGCAGTTCTTC.